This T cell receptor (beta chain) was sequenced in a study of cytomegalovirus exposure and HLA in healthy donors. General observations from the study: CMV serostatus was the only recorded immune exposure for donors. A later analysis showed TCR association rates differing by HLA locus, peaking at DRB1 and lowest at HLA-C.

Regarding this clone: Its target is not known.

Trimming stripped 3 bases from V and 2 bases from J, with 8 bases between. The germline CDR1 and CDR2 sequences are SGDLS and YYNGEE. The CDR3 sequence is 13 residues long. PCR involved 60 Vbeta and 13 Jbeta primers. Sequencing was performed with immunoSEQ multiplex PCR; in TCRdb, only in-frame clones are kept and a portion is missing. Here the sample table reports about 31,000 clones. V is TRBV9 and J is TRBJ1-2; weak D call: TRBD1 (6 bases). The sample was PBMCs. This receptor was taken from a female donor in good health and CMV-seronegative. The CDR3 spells CASSETGNYGYTF. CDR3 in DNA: TGTGCCAGCAGCGAAACAGGGAACTATGGCTACACCTTC.